The clone carrying this TCR beta chain occurred many times. What it binds is not known. Combining iRepertoire HTBI primers with Arm-PCR of CDR3 regions, the authors built TCR beta libraries. One entry per CDR3 protein, called by TCRdb with MiXCR from the multiplex PCR reads. The sample lists about 470,000 distinct CDR3 sequences, around 21% seen once, with 7% to 9.5% in the top ten. Trimming pared 11 bases from V and 7 bases from J, leaving 6 bases between. The CDR3 spans 9 residues. The V gene's germline CDR1 is MDHEN and CDR2 SYDVKM. Time point here: persistent/refractory GD, antithyroid drugs over 5 years with positive TRAb. After RNA was extracted from PBMCs, the TCR library was made from it. This sample stems from a study of regulatory T cells in long-lasting Graves disease. In the study overall: Positive TSH receptor antibodies alongside over 5 years of antithyroid drugs were what marked Graves' disease as persistent.

Findings and limits, study-wide: The work looked only at peripheral blood and did not look at thyroid tissue. TRBV28, TRBJ1-2 and TRBJ2-5 emerged as the favored segments in persistent disease. Those with persistent Graves' had less TCR diversity than newly diagnosed patients.

Sequenced material: peripheral blood mononuclear cells (PBMCs), taken when the disease was refractory, from a patient treated with antithyroid drugs. The V gene is TRBV28, the J gene TRBJ1-5; D gene ambiguous. The sequence was collected from a female donor with Graves disease. The CDR3 DNA sequence: TGTGCCTGTGGGCAGCCCCAGCATTTT. Protein: CACGQPQHF. The whole variable domain, filled in from reference TRBV28 and TRBJ1-5, reads DVKVTQSSRYLVKRTGEKVFLECVQDMDHENMFWYRQDPGLGLRLIYFSYDVKMKEKGDIPEGYSVSREKKERFSLILESASTNQTSMYLCACGQPQHFGDGTRLSIL.